This T cell receptor beta chain was found in a study of cytomegalovirus exposure and HLA in healthy donors. The study, taken as a whole, reports: In terms of immune exposure information, only CMV serostatus was available. Upon later analysis, HLA-associated TCR beta chains proved more clonally expanded than other, equally common chains. For presence/absence analyses, sequencing depth was assumed to be roughly uniform across donors. Some V segments, including TRBV6-2 and TRBV6-3, were excluded as indistinguishable.

This clone has a handful of counts. Its antigen is currently unknown. The study ran its PCR with 60 Vbeta and 13 Jbeta primers. Repertoires were generated with immunoSEQ multiplex PCR, while TCRdb's copy carries only in-frame clones and drops some. The sample carries about 160,000 clones, around 68% recorded once. The germline gives CDR1 SGDLS, CDR2 YYNGEE. There are 14 residues in the CDR3. V was shortened by 4 bases and J by 3 bases, with 13 bases between the two germline ends. The sequenced sample was PBMCs. This TCR came from a man aged 45-65 years in good health and CMV-seronegative. The rearrangement uses TRBV9 and TRBJ1-1; TRBD1 is a possible D gene (6 bases). The CDR3 DNA follows: TGTGCCAGCAGCCTCCAAGCAGGGGACACTGAAGCTTTCTTT. This codes for CASSLQAGDTEAFF.